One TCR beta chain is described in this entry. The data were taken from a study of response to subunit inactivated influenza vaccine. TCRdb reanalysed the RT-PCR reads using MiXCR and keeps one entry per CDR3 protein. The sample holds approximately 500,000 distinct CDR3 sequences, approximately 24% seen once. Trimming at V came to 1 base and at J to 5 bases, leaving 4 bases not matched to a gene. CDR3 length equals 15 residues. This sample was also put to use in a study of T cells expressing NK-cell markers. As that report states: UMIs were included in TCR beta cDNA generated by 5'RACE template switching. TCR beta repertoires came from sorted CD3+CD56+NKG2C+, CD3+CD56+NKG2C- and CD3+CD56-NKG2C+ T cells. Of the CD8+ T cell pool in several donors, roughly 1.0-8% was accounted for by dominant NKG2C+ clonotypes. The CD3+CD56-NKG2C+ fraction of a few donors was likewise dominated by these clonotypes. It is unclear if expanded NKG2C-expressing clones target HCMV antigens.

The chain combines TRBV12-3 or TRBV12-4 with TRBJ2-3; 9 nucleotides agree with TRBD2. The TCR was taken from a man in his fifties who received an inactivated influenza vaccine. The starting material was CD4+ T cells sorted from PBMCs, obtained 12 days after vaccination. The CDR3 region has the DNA TGTGCCAGCAGTTTAGGTAGCGGGAGACAAGATACGCAGTATTTT. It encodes CASSLGSGRQDTQYF.